This entry lists 14 T cell receptor beta chains sequenced from one sample in a study of shared T cell receptors in the human thymus. Libraries were prepared by immunoSEQ multiplex PCR; TCRdb keeps only in-frame clonotypes and omits some of them. The sample carries fewer than 700,000 clones, 85% to 90% recorded once. The same sample was also used in a study of human thymus T cells.

Sequenced sample: thymocytes. All receptors come from a boy younger than two with a congenital heart defect.

The chain combines TRBV5-4 with TRBJ2-1, with D maybe TRBD1 (5 bases). Germline V lookup: CDR1 SGHNT, CDR2 YYREEE (reference sequence). The CDR3 loop spans 13 amino acids. Trimming left V 0 bases short and J 7 bases short, with 8 bases between. The CDR3 sequence: CASSLAAGNEQFF. The CDR3 nucleotides read TGTGCCAGCAGCTTGGCGGCAGGGAATGAGCAGTTCTTC. Full variable domain (rest looked up from reference TRBV5-4 and TRBJ2-1): ETGVTQSPTHLIKTRGQQVTLRCSSQSGHNTVSWYQQALGQGPQFIFQYYREEENGRGNFPPRFSGLQFPNYSSELNVNALELDDSALYLCASSLAAGNEQFFGPGTRLTVL.

The V gene is TRBV5-6, the J gene TRBJ2-1; D is unresolved. The CDR3 is 16 residues long. Trimming removed 4 bases from V and 1 base from J, with 15 bases in between. Germline V gives CDR1 SGHDT, CDR2 YYEEEE. CDR3: CASSVHPGESYNEQFF. CDR3 nucleotides: TGTGCCAGCAGCGTCCACCCAGGTGAATCCTACAATGAGCAGTTCTTC.

Written as DNA, the CDR3 is TGTGCCAGCAGTTTGAACAGACGGGACTACCTATACAATGAGCAGTTCTTC. This codes for CASSLNRRDYLYNEQFF. V is TRBV28 and J is TRBJ2-1, with 7 bases identical to TRBD2. Trimming at V came to 3 bases and at J to 4 bases, leaving 12 bases not matched to a gene. This CDR3 contains 17 residues. Germline V lookup: CDR1 MDHEN, CDR2 SYDVKM.

This clone was picked up a small number of times. V usage is TRBV15 and J usage is TRBJ2-1; D remains ambiguous. The germline V gene encodes CDR1 LNHNV and CDR2 YYDKDF (reference sequence). There are 14 residues in the CDR3. V was clipped by 0 bases and J by 5 bases, with 8 bases between them. The chain's CDR3 is CATSRDRNHNEQFF. DNA for the CDR3: TGTGCCACCAGCAGAGATAGAAATCACAATGAGCAGTTCTTC.

The rearrangement joins TRBV11-3 to TRBJ2-7; 9 positions agree with TRBD2. J lost 5 bases, V lost 3 bases, and 14 bases had no gene match. This CDR3 has 17 residues. CDR1 SGHNT and CDR2 YENEEA come from the germline V gene. The CDR3 DNA reads TGTGCCAGCAGCTTCCCTGGATTTAGCGGGAGTATCAACGAGCAGTACTTC. Amino acids: CASSFPGFSGSINEQYF.

The DNA of the CDR3 is TGTGCCAGCAGCTGCGACAGGTACAATGAGCAGTTCTTC. It encodes CASSCDRYNEQFF. This chain connects TRBV5-6 to TRBJ2-1; a weak D match, TRBD1 (6 bases). The CDR3 is 13 amino acids. Deletions cut 3 bases from V and 4 bases from J, with 8 bases between. Germline CDR1 is SGHDT and CDR2 is YYEEEE.

The rearrangement joins TRBV7-8 to TRBJ2-1, with 7 bases identical to TRBD2. The J segment lost 7 bases and the V segment lost 5 bases, leaving 17 bases of the junction unmatched. The V gene's germline CDR1 is SGHVS and CDR2 FQNEAQ. CDR3 size: 17 residues. The chain's CDR3 is CASSVNFRLAEGNEQFF. CDR3 DNA: TGTGCCAGCAGCGTCAACTTCAGACTAGCCGAGGGAAATGAGCAGTTCTTC.

This clone occurred a few times. The rearrangement joins TRBV18 to TRBJ1-1; 9 nucleotides match TRBD1. Trimming took 4 bases from V and 1 from J; bases not matched to a gene: 7. This CDR3 comprises 16 residues. CDR1 and CDR2 from the germline V gene are KGHSH and LQKENI. This chain's CDR3 is CASSRRTGEGNTEAFF. In DNA, the CDR3 is TGTGCCAGCTCACGTCGGACAGGGGAAGGGAACACTGAAGCTTTCTTT. Combining the CDR3 with reference TRBV18 and TRBJ1-1 gives the whole variable domain NAGVMQNPRHLVRRRGQEARLRCSPMKGHSHVYWYRQLPEEGLKFMVYLQKENIIDESGMPKERFSAEFPKEGPSILRIQQVVRGDSAAYFCASSRRTGEGNTEAFFGQGTRLTVV.

V and J are TRBV9 and TRBJ2-1, with 11 bases fitting TRBD1. Trimming removed 0 bases from V and 3 bases from J; junction bases left unmatched: 2. The CDR3 is 16 residues long. Germline-derived CDR1 and CDR2 are SGDLS and YYNGEE. This chain's CDR3 is CASSVVGTGGYNEQFF. The CDR3, as DNA: TGTGCCAGCAGCGTAGTAGGGACAGGGGGCTACAATGAGCAGTTCTTC.

The J gene is TRBJ2-7, the V gene TRBV28; TRBD2 agrees at 10 bases. CDR1 and CDR2 (germline): MDHEN, SYDVKM. CDR3 length equals 17 residues. Germline trimming cut 4 bases from V and 2 bases from J; bases unmatched to any gene: 11. The CDR3 protein is CASSSPVLAGAPYEQYF. The CDR3 DNA reads as TGTGCCAGCAGTTCCCCTGTTCTAGCGGGAGCTCCCTACGAGCAGTACTTC. Full variable domain (rest looked up from reference TRBV28 and TRBJ2-7): DVKVTQSSRYLVKRTGEKVFLECVQDMDHENMFWYRQDPGLGLRLIYFSYDVKMKEKGDIPEGYSVSREKKERFSLILESASTNQTSMYLCASSSPVLAGAPYEQYFGPGTRLTVT.

The CDR3 loop reads CAWSSRGLGYEQYF. DNA of the CDR3: TGTGCCTGGAGTAGCAGGGGCTTGGGCTACGAGCAGTACTTC. V usage is TRBV30 and J usage is TRBJ2-7; D possibly corresponds to TRBD1 (6 bases). The length of the CDR3 is 14 residues. Germline lookup yields CDR1 GTSNPN and CDR2 SVGIG (reference sequence). Trimming stripped 2 bases from V and 3 bases from J, with 14 bases between.

The rearrangement uses TRBV27 and TRBJ1-3, with D tentatively TRBD1 (6 bases). Germline V gene sequence: CDR1 MNHEY, CDR2 SMNVEV (reference sequence). The CDR3 is 16 residues long. The V and J ends lost 11 bases and 1 base respectively, with 21 bases between them. The CDR3 sequence: CAFVHRAYLSGNTIYF. CDR3 sequence (DNA): TGTGCCTTCGTCCACAGGGCCTACCTTTCTGGAAACACCATATATTTT.

This chain links TRBV28 with TRBJ1-2, with D hard to call. The germline CDR1 and CDR2 sequences are MDHEN and SYDVKM. Between the trimmed V and J ends, which lost 6 bases and 1 base, there was a span of 18 bases. The CDR3 has 16 residues. CDR3 bases: TGTGCCAGCAGCCACGAGCGTGCGGGGAGTAACTATGGCTACACCTTC. Translated: CASSHERAGSNYGYTF.

The chain recombines TRBV10-3 with TRBJ1-1; 9 bases are a match to TRBD1. V trimming: 2 bases; J trimming: 3 bases; junction bases outside the gene matches: 13. Germline V gene sequence: CDR1 ENHRY, CDR2 SYGVKD. CDR3 length equals 18 residues. As DNA, the CDR3 is TGTGCCATCAGTGAGCAGCCTACAGGGGGCGCTTGGGACACTGAAGCTTTCTTT. As protein: CAISEQPTGGAWDTEAFF.